This entry is about one T cell receptor beta chain. Its antigen is unknown. Sequenced by immunoSEQ multiplex PCR; TCRdb stores in-frame clones only, minus some. Of roughly 50,000 clones in the sample, around 93% are singletons; the top ten hold 1.5% to 2%. This sample is part of a study of cytomegalovirus exposure and HLA in healthy donors. Findings of the study overall: The authors listed some 160 TCR beta chains as cytomegalovirus-associated.

The germline V gene encodes CDR1 PRHDT and CDR2 FYEKMQ (reference sequence). V lost 2 bases to trimming and J lost 8 bases; unmatched junction nucleotides: 8. The CDR3 runs 15 residues. Specimen: PBMCs. This clonotype originated in a woman under 30 in good health and CMV-seropositive. The V gene is TRBV13, the J gene TRBJ2-2; 7 bases are shared with TRBD1. CDR3 bases: TGTGCCAGCAGCTTACCCTACAGGGGATCAGGGGAGCTGTTTTTT. This codes for CASSLPYRGSGELFF.